These 27 T cell receptor beta chains share one sample of origin, sequenced in a study of cytomegalovirus exposure and HLA in healthy donors. Researchers ran the PCR with 60 Vbeta and 13 Jbeta primers. TCRdb's table, derived via immunoSEQ multiplex PCR, lists solely in-frame clones and lacks some. Among about 110,000 clones listed, less than 70% were seen once. Sample: PBMCs. These receptors were taken from a woman between 65 and 79 years old in good health and CMV-seropositive.

This chain uses TRBV10-3 with TRBJ2-3; 10 positions agree with TRBD2. V lost 11 bases, J lost 4 bases, and 12 bases stayed unmatched. Germline V gene sequence: CDR1 ENHRY, CDR2 SYGVKD. The CDR3 totals 15 residues. CDR3 residues: CAADRTSGLADTQYF. The CDR3 coding sequence is TGTGCCGCGGACCGGACTAGCGGTCTCGCAGATACGCAGTATTTT.

CDR3 region: CASSGGRAYEQYF. CDR3 DNA: TGTGCCAGCAGTGGGGGCAGAGCCTACGAGCAGTACTTC. The genes are TRBV2 and TRBJ2-7; TRBD1 is a possible D gene (5 bases). The CDR3 extends over 13 amino acids. Germline CDR1 and CDR2: SNHLY and FYNNEI. The ends were cut back, 4 bases at V and 2 bases at J, with 9 bases in the middle.

The J gene is TRBJ2-3, the V gene TRBV7-9; D not resolved. The CDR3 spans 13 residues. From germline, CDR1 is SEHNR and CDR2 FQNEAQ (reference sequence). Trimming removed 6 bases at V and 4 bases at J, with 11 bases between. The CDR3 loop is CASSLIPADTQYF. The CDR3 DNA sequence: TGTGCCAGCAGTCTAATTCCTGCAGATACGCAGTATTTT.

The chain uses TRBV28 and TRBJ1-5; D unclear. V was shortened by 3 bases and J by 0 bases, with 9 bases between the two germline ends. This CDR3 has 15 residues. The germline V gene encodes CDR1 MDHEN and CDR2 SYDVKM. The CDR3, as DNA: TGTGCCAGCAGTTTTCGAGGGAATAGCAATCAGCCCCAGCATTTT. Protein product: CASSFRGNSNQPQHF. Filled out from reference TRBV28 and TRBJ1-5, the complete variable domain reads DVKVTQSSRYLVKRTGEKVFLECVQDMDHENMFWYRQDPGLGLRLIYFSYDVKMKEKGDIPEGYSVSREKKERFSLILESASTNQTSMYLCASSFRGNSNQPQHFGDGTRLSIL.

The genes are TRBV7-7 and TRBJ2-5, with a weak D call TRBD1 (6 bases). V lost 0 bases and J 1 base, leaving 12 bases between the germline ends. Germline V lookup: CDR1 SSHAT, CDR2 FNYEAQ (reference sequence). This CDR3 spans 16 amino acids. CDR3 nucleotide sequence: TGTGCCAGCAGCTTAGCCCCGACAGGAATCCAAGAGACCCAGTACTTC. It specifies CASSLAPTGIQETQYF.

This clone appeared a few times. The chain uses TRBV29-1 and TRBJ2-7; 7 nucleotides align to TRBD1. The CDR3 is 15 residues long. The germline gives CDR1 SQVTM, CDR2 ANQGSEA. With 4 bases clipped from V and 3 bases from J, the junction kept 12 bases outside the gene matches. CDR3 sequence reads: CSVADTGAMDYEQYF. CDR3 sequence (DNA): TGCAGCGTTGCAGATACAGGGGCGATGGACTACGAGCAGTACTTC.

This sequence joins TRBV7-2 and TRBJ2-3, with TRBD2 matching over 11 bases. Germline V lookup: CDR1 SGHTA, CDR2 FQGNSA. V was pared by 3 bases and J by 8 bases, with 10 bases of the junction left unmatched. The CDR3 extends over 16 amino acids. This chain's CDR3 is CASSFRSGGARGTQYF. The CDR3 DNA sequence: TGTGCCAGCAGCTTTCGTAGCGGGGGGGCTCGGGGTACGCAGTATTTT.

V is TRBV7-2 and J is TRBJ2-5; D perhaps matches TRBD1 (6 bases). V gave up 5 bases and J gave up 5 bases, with 15 bases separating them. The CDR3 runs 14 residues. Germline CDR1 reads SGHTA; CDR2 reads FQGNSA. In DNA form, the CDR3 reads TGTGCCAGCAGCCTACAGGGTTTGGGGGAGACCCAGTACTTC. The encoded protein is CASSLQGLGETQYF.

The chain is built from TRBV7-6 and TRBJ2-5, with TRBD1 matching over 7 bases. The CDR3 is 13 amino acids. The V gene end was trimmed by 3 bases and the J gene end by 5 bases; junction bases not matched to a gene: 3. In germline, CDR1 is SGHVS, CDR2 FNYEAQ. CDR3 residues: CASSFSQGETQYF. For the CDR3, the DNA is TGTGCCAGCAGCTTCTCACAGGGGGAGACCCAGTACTTC.

The rearrangement uses TRBV11-2 and TRBJ1-1; no clear D. Germline V gene data show CDR1 as SGHAT and CDR2 as FQNNGV. This CDR3 has 13 residues. Trimming stripped 6 bases from V and 1 base from J, with 9 bases between. The CDR3 loop is CASSWLGNTEAFF. The CDR3, as DNA: TGTGCCAGCAGTTGGCTTGGGAACACTGAAGCTTTCTTT.

The sample holds a few counts of this clone. This chain links TRBV6-6 with TRBJ1-1, with D possibly being TRBD1 (6 bases). The CDR3 runs 14 residues. V lost 8 bases and J lost 7, with 20 bases in between. Germline V lookup: CDR1 MNHNY, CDR2 SVGAGI (reference sequence). The CDR3 DNA is TGTGCCAGCCGCCCAAGGCAGGGGACGTATGAAGCTTTCTTT. It codes for CASRPRQGTYEAFF.

The chain employs TRBV7-3 and TRBJ2-1; D possibly corresponds to TRBD1 (8 bases). The CDR3 is 15 amino acids. The germline V and J ends were trimmed by 0 bases and 6 bases, with 12 bases remaining between them. Germline CDR1 SGHTA, CDR2 FQGTGA. The CDR3 sequence: CASSLTTGGANEQFF. The CDR3 DNA follows: TGTGCCAGCAGCTTAACAACAGGGGGGGCCAATGAGCAGTTCTTC.

The gene calls are TRBV5-8 and TRBJ2-3; unclear D gene. The CDR3 is 14 residues long. V was trimmed by 1 base and J by 2 bases, leaving 8 bases between them. Looked up from germline, CDR1 is SGHTS and CDR2 is YDEGEE. The CDR3 protein is CASSLSSSTDTQYF. The CDR3 DNA reads TGTGCCAGCAGCTTGTCCTCGTCCACAGATACGCAGTATTTT.

This chain connects TRBV6-5 to TRBJ1-1; D unresolved. The CDR3 runs 14 residues. The V gene lost 6 bases and the J gene lost 1 base, with 12 bases spanning the gap. Per germline, CDR1 MNHEY and CDR2 SVGAGI. This CDR3 is CASSRGLGNTEAFF. CDR3 nucleotides: TGTGCCAGCAGCCGTGGGCTTGGGAACACTGAAGCTTTCTTT.

The chain employs TRBV5-6 and TRBJ1-5, with 7 bases identical to TRBD1. J gave up 0 bases and V 4 bases, and 10 bases lay outside the gene matches. The CDR3 is 17 residues long. Germline V gene sequence: CDR1 SGHDT, CDR2 YYEEEE. The CDR3: CASSPFGTADSNQPQHF. The CDR3 DNA reads TGTGCCAGCAGCCCTTTCGGGACAGCAGATAGCAATCAGCCCCAGCATTTT. The variable domain in full, completed from reference TRBV5-6 and TRBJ1-5, reads DAGVTQSPTHLIKTRGQQVTLRCSPKSGHDTVSWYQQALGQGPQFIFQYYEEEERQRGNFPDRFSGHQFPNYSSELNVNALLLGDSALYLCASSPFGTADSNQPQHFGDGTRLSIL.

This clone showed up just a few times. The genes are TRBV7-8 and TRBJ2-5; D remains ambiguous. The DNA end is a closer match to TRBJ2-7, so the J assignment may be wrong. The CDR3 runs to 15 residues. The germline CDR1 and CDR2 sequences are SGHVS and FQNEAQ. The CDR3 nucleotides read TGTGCCAGCAGCTTAGGCCAGGTCACCTCCTACGAGCAGTACTTC. Protein product: CASSLGQVTSYEQYF.

The chain combines TRBV6-1 with TRBJ2-1, with TRBD1 matching 8 bases. J lost 5 bases, V lost 0 bases, and 12 bases had no gene match. CDR1 MNHNS and CDR2 SASEGT come from the germline V gene. CDR3 length: 18 residues. CDR3 amino acids: CASSEAGGQAYFHNEQFF. The DNA for the CDR3 is TGTGCCAGCAGTGAAGCGGGGGGACAGGCCTACTTTCACAATGAGCAGTTCTTC.

Comments on this clone: Other DNA sequences of this sample code for an identical CDR3. The chain joins TRBV4-2 to TRBJ1-3, with D tentatively TRBD1 (6 bases). The CDR3 runs to 15 residues. The V gene's germline CDR1 is LGHNA and CDR2 YNFKEQ. The V end was cut by 0 bases, the J end by 1 base, with 7 bases between. CDR3 residues: CASSQDRGSGNTIYF. CDR3 sequence (DNA): TGTGCCAGCAGCCAAGACAGGGGTTCTGGAAACACCATATATTTT.

The genes are TRBV7-2 and TRBJ2-7; D is ambiguous. The germline V gene has CDR1 SGHTA and CDR2 FQGNSA. The CDR3 runs to 11 residues. V lost 5 bases, J lost 3 bases, and 5 bases lay in between. Here the CDR3 DNA reads TGTGCCAGCAGCCTTCGCTACGAGCAGTACTTC. Protein product: CASSLRYEQYF.

The chain carries TRBV18 and TRBJ1-1, with a weak D call TRBD1 (6 bases). V lost 4 bases and J 4 bases, leaving 10 bases between the germline ends. Germline V gene sequence: CDR1 KGHSH, CDR2 LQKENI. The CDR3 is 13 residues long. The CDR3: CASSLQGPTEAFF. CDR3 nucleotide sequence: TGTGCCAGCTCACTCCAGGGGCCCACTGAAGCTTTCTTT.

This clone has just a few counts. This rearrangement joins TRBV25-1 to TRBJ2-2; 9 bases are shared with TRBD1. After removal of 5 bases from V and 6 bases from J, the junction contained 10 bases not matched to a gene. This CDR3 is built from 16 residues. Germline assignment: CDR1 MGHDK and CDR2 SYGVNS. The CDR3 DNA reads TGTGCCAGCAGTAAAATTGGGACAGGGAAACCCGGGGAGCTGTTTTTT. Residues: CASSKIGTGKPGELFF.

The chain has TRBV5-1 and TRBJ1-5; D might be TRBD1 (5 bases). V was shortened by 8 bases and J by 2 bases, with 8 bases between the two germline ends. Germline V gene data show CDR1 as SGHRS and CDR2 as YFSETQ. This CDR3 spans 12 amino acids. The CDR3 coding sequence is TGCGCCAGGGAAGGGGGCAATCAGCCCCAGCATTTT. Translating it yields CAREGGNQPQHF.

The chain has TRBV15 and TRBJ2-3; 7 bases fit TRBD2. Losses at the gene ends were 3 bases for V and 3 bases for J; bases not matched to a gene: 6. In germline, CDR1 is LNHNV, CDR2 YYDKDF (reference sequence). CDR3 size: 15 residues. The CDR3: CATSRGGSSTDTQYF. The CDR3 bases are TGTGCCACCAGCAGGGGGGGGTCGTCTACAGATACGCAGTATTTT.

The count of this clone is one. A junction boundary mismatches the germline segment, possibly from a read error. The J gene is TRBJ1-1, the V gene TRBV20-1; D may be TRBD1 (6 bases). This CDR3 contains 11 residues. Germline CDR1 reads DFQATT; CDR2 reads SNEGSKA (reference sequence). CDR3 bases: TGCAGCGCTACCTCCGGGACAGAAGCTTTCTTT. Encoded protein: CSATSGTEAFF.

The chain combines TRBV5-4 with TRBJ2-7; 10 nucleotides agree with TRBD2. The CDR3 consists of 17 residues. Germline CDR1 SGHNT, CDR2 YYREEE (reference sequence). The trim removed 1 base at V and 7 bases at J, leaving 14 bases unmatched. This chain's CDR3 is CASSLPTSGARGGEQYF. CDR3 coding DNA: TGTGCCAGCAGCTTGCCCACTAGCGGGGCTCGGGGAGGAGAGCAGTACTTC.

This clone was found a few times. This chain connects TRBV6-1 to TRBJ1-6, with D uncertain. The CDR3 contains 17 residues. Trimming took off 1 base at V and 9 bases at J, with 19 bases between the two ends. CDR1 is MNHNS, CDR2 SASEGT, per germline. The CDR3 protein is CASSEEFPGKVCSPLHF. CDR3 coding DNA: TGTGCCAGCAGTGAAGAATTCCCAGGAAAGGTATGTTCACCCCTCCACTTT.

The chain joins TRBV6-5 to TRBJ1-2; 9 positions agree with TRBD1. CDR3 length: 14 residues. V shed 6 bases and J 4 bases; nucleotides not matched to a gene: 6. In germline, CDR1 is MNHEY, CDR2 SVGAGI. The CDR3 here is CASSKDRGGYGYTF. The CDR3 DNA sequence: TGTGCCAGCAGCAAGGACAGGGGAGGCTATGGCTACACCTTC.